This TCR beta chain was sequenced during a study of shared clonotypes between healthy human individuals. HIV-negative, healthy adults without recent acute infections or vaccinations were the donors. Study-wide results and caveats: Specimens sampled were limited to blood, with tissue repertoires likely differing.

Comment on this clone: Its antigen is not known.

It was at deep level that the assay was run. TCRdb keeps only in-frame clones here, not all; method: immunoSEQ multiplex PCR. The table records hundreds of thousands of clones, around 75% of them present only once. CDR1 and CDR2 from the germline V gene are MNHNS and SASEGT. Deletions cut 9 bases from V and 8 bases from J, with 17 bases between. The CDR3 has 13 amino acids. Sequencing was done on a sample of PBMCs. The sequence derives from a woman between 35 and 50 years old in good health. Some clones in this sample may be carry-over from other donors' samples. The chain combines TRBV6-1 with TRBJ2-4, with D possibly being TRBD2 (5 bases). CDR3 sequence: CASRTSAGDIQYF. The CDR3 DNA is TGTGCCAGTCGGACCTCAGCCGGGGACATTCAGTACTTC.